The 2 T cell receptor beta chains in this list originate from one sample, sequenced in a study of CD8 T cells in Susac syndrome. RNA was extracted with the RNeasy kit, and a quantity of roughly 0.5 to 1 ug was reverse transcribed using random hexamers. Each CDR3 protein is one row after TCRdb ran MiXCR on the immunoSEQ multiplex PCR reads. The table shows approximately 150,000 distinct CDR3 sequences, with roughly 94% occurring only once. Sequenced input: CD4+ T cells from PBMCs. The source of these receptors is a human donor in good health.

In nucleotides, the CDR3 is TGTGCCAGCAGCGAGACTAGATTGGGCACAGATACGCAGTATTTT. Translating gives CASSETRLGTDTQYF. The V gene is TRBV2, the J gene TRBJ2-3, with D perhaps TRBD2 (6 bases). V lost 6 bases and J 1 base, leaving 14 bases between the germline ends. Germline CDR1 and CDR2: SNHLY and FYNNEI. The CDR3 consists of 15 residues.

CDR3 coding DNA: TGTGCCAGCAGTCGCCAGTTCGACTATGAGCAGTTCTTC. The encoded protein is CASSRQFDYEQFF. V and J are TRBV28 and TRBJ2-1; D ambiguous. Deletions cut 5 bases from V and 8 bases from J, with 13 bases between. The CDR3 consists of 13 residues. Per germline, CDR1 MDHEN and CDR2 SYDVKM.